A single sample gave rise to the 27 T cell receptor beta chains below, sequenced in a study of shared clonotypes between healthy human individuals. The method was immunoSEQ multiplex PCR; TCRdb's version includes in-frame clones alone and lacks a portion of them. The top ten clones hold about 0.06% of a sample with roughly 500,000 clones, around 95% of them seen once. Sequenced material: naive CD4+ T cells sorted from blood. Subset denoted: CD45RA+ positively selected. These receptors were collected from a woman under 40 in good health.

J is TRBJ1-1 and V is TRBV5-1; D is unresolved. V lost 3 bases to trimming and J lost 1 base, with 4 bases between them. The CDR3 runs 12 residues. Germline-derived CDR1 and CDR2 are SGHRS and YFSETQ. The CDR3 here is CASSYQNTEAFF. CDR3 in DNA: TGCGCCAGCAGCTATCAGAACACTGAAGCTTTCTTT.

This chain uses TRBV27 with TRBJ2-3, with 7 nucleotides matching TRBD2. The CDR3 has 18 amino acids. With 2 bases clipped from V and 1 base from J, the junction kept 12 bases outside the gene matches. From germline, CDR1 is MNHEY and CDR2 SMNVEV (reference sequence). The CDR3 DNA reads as TGTGCCAGCAGTTTAAGCCGGGAGGCCGAGTATGGCACAGATACGCAGTATTTT. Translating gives CASSLSREAEYGTDTQYF.

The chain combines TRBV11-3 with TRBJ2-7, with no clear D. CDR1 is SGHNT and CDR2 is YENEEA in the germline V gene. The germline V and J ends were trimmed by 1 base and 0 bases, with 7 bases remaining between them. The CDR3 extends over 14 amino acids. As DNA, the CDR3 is TGTGCCAGCAGCTTAGGGGATAGCTCCTACGAGCAGTACTTC. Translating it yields CASSLGDSSYEQYF.

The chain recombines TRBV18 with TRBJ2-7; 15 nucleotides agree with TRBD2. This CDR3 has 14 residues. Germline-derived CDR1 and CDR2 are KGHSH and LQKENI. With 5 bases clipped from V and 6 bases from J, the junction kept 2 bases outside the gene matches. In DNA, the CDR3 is TGTGCCAGCTCAGTGGGACTAGCGGGAGGCGAGCAGTACTTC. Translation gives CASSVGLAGGEQYF.

The CDR3 reads CASSSTPGGRTEAFF. The CDR3, as DNA: TGTGCCAGCAGTTCAACACCAGGGGGCCGGACTGAAGCTTTCTTT. The chain combines TRBV28 with TRBJ1-1; the match to TRBD1 covers 8 bases. Germline V CDR1 and CDR2: MDHEN, SYDVKM. CDR3 length: 15 amino acids. Trimming took 4 bases from V and 5 from J; bases not matched to a gene: 9.

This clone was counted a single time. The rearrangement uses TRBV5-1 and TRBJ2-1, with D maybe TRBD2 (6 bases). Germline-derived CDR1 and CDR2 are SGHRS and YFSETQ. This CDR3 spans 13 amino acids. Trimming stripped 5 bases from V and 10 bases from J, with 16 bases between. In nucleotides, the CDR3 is TGCGCCAGCAGAGTTATGGAGGGCCGGGAGCAGTTCTTC. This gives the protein CASRVMEGREQFF. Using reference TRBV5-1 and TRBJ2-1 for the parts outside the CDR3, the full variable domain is KAGVTQTPRYLIKTRGQQVTLSCSPISGHRSVSWYQQTPGQGLQFLFEYFSETQRNKGNFPGRFSGRQFSNSRSEMNVSTLELGDSALYLCASRVMEGREQFFGPGTRLTVL.

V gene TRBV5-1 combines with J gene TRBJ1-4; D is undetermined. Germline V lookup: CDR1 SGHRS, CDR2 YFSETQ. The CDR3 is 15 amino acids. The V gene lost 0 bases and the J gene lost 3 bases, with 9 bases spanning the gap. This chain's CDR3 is CASSLAGLANEKLFF. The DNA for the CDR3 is TGCGCCAGCAGCTTGGCTGGCTTGGCTAATGAAAAACTGTTTTTT.

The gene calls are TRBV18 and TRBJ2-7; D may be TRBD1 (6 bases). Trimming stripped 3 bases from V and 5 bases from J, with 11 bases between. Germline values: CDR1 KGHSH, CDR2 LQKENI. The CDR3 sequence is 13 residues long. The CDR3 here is CASSPPGHNEQYF. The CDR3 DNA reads TGTGCCAGCTCACCGCCGGGACACAACGAGCAGTACTTC.

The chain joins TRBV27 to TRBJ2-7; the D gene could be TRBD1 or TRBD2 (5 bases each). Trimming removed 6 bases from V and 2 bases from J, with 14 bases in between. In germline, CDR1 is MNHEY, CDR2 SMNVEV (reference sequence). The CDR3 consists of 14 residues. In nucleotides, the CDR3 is TGTGCCAGCAGCCGCCGGGACGGCGCCTACGAGCAGTACTTC. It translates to CASSRRDGAYEQYF.

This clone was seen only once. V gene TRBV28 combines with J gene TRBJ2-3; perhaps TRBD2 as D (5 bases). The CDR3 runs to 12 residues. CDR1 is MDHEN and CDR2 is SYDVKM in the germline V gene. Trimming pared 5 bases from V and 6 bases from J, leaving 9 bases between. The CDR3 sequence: CASSPLADTQYF. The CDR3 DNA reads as TGTGCCAGCAGTCCGTTAGCGGATACGCAGTATTTT.

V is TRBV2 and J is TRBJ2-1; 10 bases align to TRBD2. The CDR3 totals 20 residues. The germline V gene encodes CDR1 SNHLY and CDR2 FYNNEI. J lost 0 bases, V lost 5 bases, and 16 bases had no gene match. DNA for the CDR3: TGTGCCAGCAGTCTAGAGGGCGGACTAGCGGACGTAGGCTCCTACAATGAGCAGTTCTTC. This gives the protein CASSLEGGLADVGSYNEQFF.

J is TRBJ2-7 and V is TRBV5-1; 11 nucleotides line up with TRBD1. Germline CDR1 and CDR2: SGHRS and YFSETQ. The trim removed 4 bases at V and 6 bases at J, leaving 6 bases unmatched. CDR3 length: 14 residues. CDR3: CASSLPGTGGEQYF. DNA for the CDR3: TGCGCCAGCAGCCTACCCGGGACAGGGGGCGAGCAGTACTTC.

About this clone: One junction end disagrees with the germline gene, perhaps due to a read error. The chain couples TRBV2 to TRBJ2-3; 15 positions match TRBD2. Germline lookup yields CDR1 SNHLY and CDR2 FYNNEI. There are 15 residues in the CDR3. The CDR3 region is CVSSGLAGGPGTQYF. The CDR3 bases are TGTGTCAGCAGCGGACTAGCGGGAGGGCCAGGTACGCAGTATTTT.

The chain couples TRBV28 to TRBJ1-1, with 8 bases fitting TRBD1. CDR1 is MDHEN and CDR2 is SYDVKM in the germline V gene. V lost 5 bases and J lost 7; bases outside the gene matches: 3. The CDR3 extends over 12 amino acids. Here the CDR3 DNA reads TGTGCCAGCAGTGGGGACAGGCTTGAAGCTTTCTTT. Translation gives CASSGDRLEAFF.

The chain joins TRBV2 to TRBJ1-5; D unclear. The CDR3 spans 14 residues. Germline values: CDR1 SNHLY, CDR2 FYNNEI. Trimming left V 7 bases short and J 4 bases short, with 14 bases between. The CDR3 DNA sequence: TGTGCCAGCACCGCCGGGTGGGGAAATCAGCCCCAGCATTTT. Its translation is CASTAGWGNQPQHF.

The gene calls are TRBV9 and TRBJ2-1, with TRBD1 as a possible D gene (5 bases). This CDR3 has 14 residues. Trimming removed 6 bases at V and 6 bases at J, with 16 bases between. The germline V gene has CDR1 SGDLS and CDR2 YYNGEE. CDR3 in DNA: TGTGCCAGCAAAAGACTCCAGGGCAGCAATGAGCAGTTCTTC. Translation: CASKRLQGSNEQFF.

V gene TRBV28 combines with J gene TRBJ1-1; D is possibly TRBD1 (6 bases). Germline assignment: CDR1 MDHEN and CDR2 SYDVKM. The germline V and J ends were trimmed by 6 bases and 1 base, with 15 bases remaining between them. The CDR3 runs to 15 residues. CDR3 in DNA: TGTGCCAGCAGCAAACCTGGACAGAGGAACACTGAAGCTTTCTTT. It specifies CASSKPGQRNTEAFF. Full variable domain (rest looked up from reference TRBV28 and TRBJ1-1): DVKVTQSSRYLVKRTGEKVFLECVQDMDHENMFWYRQDPGLGLRLIYFSYDVKMKEKGDIPEGYSVSREKKERFSLILESASTNQTSMYLCASSKPGQRNTEAFFGQGTRLTVV.

The CDR3 is CASSLGGQMTGELFF. The CDR3 nucleotides read TGTGCCAGCAGTTTAGGAGGGCAGATGACCGGGGAGCTGTTTTTT. This chain joins TRBV28 and TRBJ2-2, with a tentative D call TRBD2 (6 bases). The length of the CDR3 is 15 residues. In germline, CDR1 is MDHEN, CDR2 SYDVKM. V was trimmed by 2 bases and J by 5 bases, leaving 12 bases between them.

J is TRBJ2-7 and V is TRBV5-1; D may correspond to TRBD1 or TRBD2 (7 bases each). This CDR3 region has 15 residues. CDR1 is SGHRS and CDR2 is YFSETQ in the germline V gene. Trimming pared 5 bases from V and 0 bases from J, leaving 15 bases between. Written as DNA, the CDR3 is TGCGCCAGCAGTCCGGACAGGACTAGCTCCTACGAGCAGTACTTC. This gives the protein CASSPDRTSSYEQYF.

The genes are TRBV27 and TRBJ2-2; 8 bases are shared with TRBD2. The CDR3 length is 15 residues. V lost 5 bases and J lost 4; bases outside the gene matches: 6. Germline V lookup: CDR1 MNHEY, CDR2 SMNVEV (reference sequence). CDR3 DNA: TGTGCCAGCAGTCCCCTAGCGGGTACCACCGGGGAGCTGTTTTTT. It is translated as CASSPLAGTTGELFF.

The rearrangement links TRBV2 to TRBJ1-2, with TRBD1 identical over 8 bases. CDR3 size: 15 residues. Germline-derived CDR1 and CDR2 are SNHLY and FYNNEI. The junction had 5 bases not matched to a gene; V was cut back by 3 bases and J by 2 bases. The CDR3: CASSEAGGRNYGYTF. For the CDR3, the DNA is TGTGCCAGCAGTGAGGCAGGGGGCCGGAACTATGGCTACACCTTC.

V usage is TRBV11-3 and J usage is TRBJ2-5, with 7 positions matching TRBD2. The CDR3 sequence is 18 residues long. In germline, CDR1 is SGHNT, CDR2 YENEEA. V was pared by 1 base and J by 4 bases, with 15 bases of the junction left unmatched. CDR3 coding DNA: TGTGCCAGCAGCTTAGGCTCTTCGTCGGGCGGGAGTGGAGAGACCCAGTACTTC. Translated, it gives CASSLGSSSGGSGETQYF.

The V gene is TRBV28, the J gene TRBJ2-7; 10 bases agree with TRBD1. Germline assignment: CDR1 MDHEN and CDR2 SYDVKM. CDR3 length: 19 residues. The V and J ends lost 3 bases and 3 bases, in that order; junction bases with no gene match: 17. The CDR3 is CASSFFRDRGVVGNYEQYF. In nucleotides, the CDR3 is TGTGCCAGCAGTTTTTTCCGGGACAGGGGCGTCGTGGGAAACTACGAGCAGTACTTC.

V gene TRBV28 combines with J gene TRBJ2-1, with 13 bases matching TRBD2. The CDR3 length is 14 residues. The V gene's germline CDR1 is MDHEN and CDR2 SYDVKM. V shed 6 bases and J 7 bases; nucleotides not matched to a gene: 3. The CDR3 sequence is CASRPGLAGNEQFF. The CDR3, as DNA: TGTGCCAGCAGGCCGGGACTAGCGGGGAATGAGCAGTTCTTC.

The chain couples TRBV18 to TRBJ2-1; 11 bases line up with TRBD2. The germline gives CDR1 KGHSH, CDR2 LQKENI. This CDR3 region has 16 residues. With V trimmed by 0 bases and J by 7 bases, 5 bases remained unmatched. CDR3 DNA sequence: TGTGCCAGCTCACCACCGGTGCTAGCGGGAGGTAATGAGCAGTTCTTC. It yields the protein CASSPPVLAGGNEQFF.

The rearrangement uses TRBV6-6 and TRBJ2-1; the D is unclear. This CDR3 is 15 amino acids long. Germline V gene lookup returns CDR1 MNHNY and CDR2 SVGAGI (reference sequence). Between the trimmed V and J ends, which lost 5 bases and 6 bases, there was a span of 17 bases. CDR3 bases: TGTGCCAGCAGTGATTCACTCGCTGATGGCAATGAGCAGTTCTTC. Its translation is CASSDSLADGNEQFF.

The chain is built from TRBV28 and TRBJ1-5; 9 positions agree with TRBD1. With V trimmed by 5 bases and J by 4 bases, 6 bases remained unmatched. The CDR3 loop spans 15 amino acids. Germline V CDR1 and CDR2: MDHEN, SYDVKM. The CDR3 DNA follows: TGTGCCAGCAGTCAGACAGGGGGAACGAATCAGCCCCAGCATTTT. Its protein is CASSQTGGTNQPQHF.